The TCR beta chain under discussion was sequenced for a study of identifying expanded T cells in peripheral blood. Study-wide points: Across healthy donors, higher total template counts meant significantly greater two-week count variance. Roughly 1.2 clones differed between technical replicates, versus approximately 17 and 20 over time.

Concerning this clone: Its cognate antigen is unknown.

Healthy donors had no documented immune events, such as infections, while sampled. TCRdb keeps only in-frame clones here, not all; method: immunoSEQ multiplex PCR. The sample lists some 120,000 clones, 84% seen once, with more than 2.5% in the top ten. The sequence was collected from a person aged 18 to 70 in good health. Sample: blood.

The CDR3 sequence is CASSLGHSYEQYF. The CDR3, as DNA: TGTGCCAGCAGCTTAGGTCACTCCTACGAGCAGTACTTC. The chain has TRBV5-4 and TRBJ2-7; D gene unclear. This CDR3 comprises 13 residues. In germline, CDR1 is SGHNT, CDR2 YYREEE (reference sequence). Between the trimmed V and J ends, which lost 2 bases and 0 bases, there was a span of 6 bases.